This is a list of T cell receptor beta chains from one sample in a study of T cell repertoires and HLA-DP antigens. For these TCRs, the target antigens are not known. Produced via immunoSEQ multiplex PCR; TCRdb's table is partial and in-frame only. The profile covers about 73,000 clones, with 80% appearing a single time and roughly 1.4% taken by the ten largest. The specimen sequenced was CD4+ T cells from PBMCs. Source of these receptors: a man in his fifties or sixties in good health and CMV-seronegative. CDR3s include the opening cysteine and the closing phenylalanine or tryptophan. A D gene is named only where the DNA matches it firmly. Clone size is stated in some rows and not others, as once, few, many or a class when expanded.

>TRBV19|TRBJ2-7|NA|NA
TGTGCCAGTAGTATCCAGCAGAGCGGAGCCTACGAGCAGTACTTC
CASSIQQSGAYEQYF
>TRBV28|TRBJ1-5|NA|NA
TGTGGCAAAAACGTAAATCAGCCCCAGCATTTT
CGKNVNQPQHF
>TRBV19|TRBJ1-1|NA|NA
TGTGCCAGTAGTATGACGGGAGGGGGTGAAGCTTTCTTT
CASSMTGGGEAFF
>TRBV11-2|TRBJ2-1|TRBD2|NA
TGTGCCAGCAGCACGGGACTAGCGGGAGGTGAGCAGTTCTTC
CASSTGLAGGEQFF
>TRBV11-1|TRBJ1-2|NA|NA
TGTGCCAGCAGCTCCGGAAAGCTTCTCCATGGCTACACCTTC
CASSSGKLLHGYTF
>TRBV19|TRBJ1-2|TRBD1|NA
TGTGCCAGTAGTATAGACAGGGGGACTATCGGCTACACCTTC
CASSIDRGTIGYTF
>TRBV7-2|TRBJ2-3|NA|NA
TGTGCCAGCAGCTTAGCCCTAGCGACGGATACGCAGTATTTT
CASSLALATDTQYF
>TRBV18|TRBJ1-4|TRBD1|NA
TGTGCCAGCTCAGCCCTACCCCTGACAGGGAATAATGAAAAACTGTTTTTT
CASSALPLTGNNEKLFF
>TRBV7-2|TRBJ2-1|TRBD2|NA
TGTGCCAGCAGCCGCCAGACGGGAGGGTCCTACAATGAGCAGTTCTTC
CASSRQTGGSYNEQFF
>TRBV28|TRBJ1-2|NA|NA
TGTGCCAGCAGCTCCCCGGGGCGGTACTATGGCTACACCTTC
CASSSPGRYYGYTF
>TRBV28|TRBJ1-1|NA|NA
TGTGCCAGCAGTTTATCTTCGGGGGGGTTGGCTGAAGCTTTCTTT
CASSLSSGGLAEAFF
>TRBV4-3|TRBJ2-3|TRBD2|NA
TGCGCCAGCAGCTCACTTAGCGGGAGGGGTACAGATACGCAGTATTTT
CASSSLSGRGTDTQYF
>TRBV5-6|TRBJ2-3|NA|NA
TGTGCCAGCAGCTTGGGATCCTCGGGCACAGATACGCAGTATTTT
CASSLGSSGTDTQYF
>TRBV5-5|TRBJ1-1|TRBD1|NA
TGTGCCAGCAGCTTGGTAGGAGACAGGGGGAACACTGAAGCTTTCTTT
CASSLVGDRGNTEAFF
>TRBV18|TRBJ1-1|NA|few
TGTGCCAGCTCATCGGAATCTGAAGCTTTCTTT
CASSSESEAFF
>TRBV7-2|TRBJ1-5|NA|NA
TGTGCCAGCAGCTCCGGGATGGGTCAGCCCCAGCATTTT
CASSSGMGQPQHF
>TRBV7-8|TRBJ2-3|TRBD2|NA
TGTGCCAGCAGCTTAGTGGGGCGGGGGGCCCGCACAGATACGCAGTATTTT
CASSLVGRGARTDTQYF
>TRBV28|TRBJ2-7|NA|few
TGTGCCAGCAGTTCCCCCCCAGCAGGGGCACCTATGGAGCAGTACTTC
CASSSPPAGAPMEQYF
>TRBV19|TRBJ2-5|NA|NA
TGTGCCAGCTTGGGTGTCGGTGAAGAGACCCAGTACTTC
CASLGVGEETQYF
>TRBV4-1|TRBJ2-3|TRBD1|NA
TGCGCCAGCAGCCAGTTGACAGGGGGCCGAAACACAGATACGCAGTATTTT
CASSQLTGGRNTDTQYF
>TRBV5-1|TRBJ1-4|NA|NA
TGCGCCAGCAGCTTGGCAGCGATACGAGGTGAAAAACTGTTTTTT
CASSLAAIRGEKLFF
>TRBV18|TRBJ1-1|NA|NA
TGTGCCAGCTCACCGGAGGTGGAGGGGAACACTGAAGCTTTCTTT
CASSPEVEGNTEAFF
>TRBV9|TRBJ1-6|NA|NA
TGTGCCAGCAGCGTAGACCCGAGCTCCTATAATTCACCCCTCCACTTT
CASSVDPSSYNSPLHF
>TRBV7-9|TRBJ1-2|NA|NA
TGTGCCAGCAGCTTAGGGACACTATATGGCTACACCTTC
CASSLGTLYGYTF
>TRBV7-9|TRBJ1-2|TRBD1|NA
TGTGCCAGCAGCTTAGGACAGGGAGTGATCGGCTACACCTTC
CASSLGQGVIGYTF
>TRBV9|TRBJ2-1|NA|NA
TGTGCCAGCAGCTCCACCCCGTCTATGAATGAGCAGTTCTTC
CASSSTPSMNEQFF
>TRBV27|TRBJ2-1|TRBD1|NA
TGTGCCAGCAGTTTAGTAGGCGGGACAGGGGCTCGGGAGCAGTTCTTC
CASSLVGGTGAREQFF
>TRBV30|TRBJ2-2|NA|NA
TGTGCCTGGAGACCCCCCCGGGGGCGCCTGGACGGGGAGCTGTTTTTT
CAWRPPRGRLDGELFF
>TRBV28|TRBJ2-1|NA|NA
TGTGCCAGCAGTCGGGGTAGCTGGGGGCTGGGGACTGAGCAGTTCTTC
CASSRGSWGLGTEQFF
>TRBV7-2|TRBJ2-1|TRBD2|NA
TGTGCCAGCAGCAACCGGGGCGGGAGAGGGTCCTACAATGAGCAGTTCTTC
CASSNRGGRGSYNEQFF
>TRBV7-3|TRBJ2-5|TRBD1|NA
TGTGCCAGCAGTAGCCGACAGGGGGCTGGAGAGACCCAGTACTTC
CASSSRQGAGETQYF
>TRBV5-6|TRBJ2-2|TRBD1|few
TGTGCCAGCAGCCCAGGACAGGGACGGGCCGGGGAGCTGTTTTTT
CASSPGQGRAGELFF
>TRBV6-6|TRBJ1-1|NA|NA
TGTGCCAGCAGCTACCGGGCCCTGGACACTGAAGCTTTCTTT
CASSYRALDTEAFF
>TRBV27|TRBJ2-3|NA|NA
TGTGCCAGCAGTTTAAGGGGCTATTCGGATACGCAGTATTTT
CASSLRGYSDTQYF
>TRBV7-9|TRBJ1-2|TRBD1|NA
TGTGCCAGCAGCCCACGGTCCCATACAGGGGCTGGCTACACCTTC
CASSPRSHTGAGYTF
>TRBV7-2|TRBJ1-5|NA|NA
TGTGCCAGCAGCTTAGATTCGCGGGGCGGGGCCCAGCATTTT
CASSLDSRGGAQHF
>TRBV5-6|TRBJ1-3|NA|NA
TGTGCCAGCAGCCGAGGGGCGGACACCATATATTTT
CASSRGADTIYF
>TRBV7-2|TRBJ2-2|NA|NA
TGTGCCAGCAGCTTGGTAGGGCCTAGAAATACCGGGGAGCTGTTTTTT
CASSLVGPRNTGELFF
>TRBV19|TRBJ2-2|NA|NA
TGTGCCAGTAGTGACAGCGGATCCACCGGGGAGCTGTTTTTT
CASSDSGSTGELFF
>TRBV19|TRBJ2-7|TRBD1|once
TGTGCCAGTAGTCCAGACAGGGGGGTGTACGAGCAGTACTTC
CASSPDRGVYEQYF
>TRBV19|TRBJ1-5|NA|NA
TGTGCCAGTATTGGCGGGGGCCACCAGCCCCAGCATTTT
CASIGGGHQPQHF
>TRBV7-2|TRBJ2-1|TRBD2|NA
TGTGCCAGCAGCCCCCAGCTAGCGGGAGGTTCAATTAATGAGCAGTTCTTC
CASSPQLAGGSINEQFF
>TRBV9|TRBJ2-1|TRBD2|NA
TGTGCCAGCAGCGTAGCCCCAGCGGGAGCCGGTGGCGATGAGCAGTTCTTC
CASSVAPAGAGGDEQFF
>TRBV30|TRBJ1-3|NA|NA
TGTGCCTGGAGTCTGAGCTCTGGAAACACCATATATTTT
CAWSLSSGNTIYF
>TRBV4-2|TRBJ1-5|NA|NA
TGTGCCAGCAGCCAAGTTCTCCAGGGGCAGCCCCAGCATTTT
CASSQVLQGQPQHF
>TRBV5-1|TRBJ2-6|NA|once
TGCGCCAGCAGCCCTCAAGGGGGGAACTCTGGGGCCAACGTCCTGACTTTC
CASSPQGGNSGANVLTF
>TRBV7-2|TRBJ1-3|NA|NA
TGTGCCAGCAGCTTAGCGCTAGTAGGGGGCTCTGGAAACACCATATATTTT
CASSLALVGGSGNTIYF
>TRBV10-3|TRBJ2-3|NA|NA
TGTGCCATCCATGCGGGGCAAAGCACAGATACGCAGTATTTT
CAIHAGQSTDTQYF
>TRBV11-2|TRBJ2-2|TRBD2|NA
TGTGCCAGCAGCCCCCTAGCGGGGGGGCAGTCCGGGGAGCTGTTTTTT
CASSPLAGGQSGELFF
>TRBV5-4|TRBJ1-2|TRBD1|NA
TGTGCCAGCAGCCCACAGGGGGGATACTATGGCTACACCTTC
CASSPQGGYYGYTF
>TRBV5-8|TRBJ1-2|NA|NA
TGTGCCAGCAGCGGAGATGCCGGACTGGGTGGCTACACCTTC
CASSGDAGLGGYTF
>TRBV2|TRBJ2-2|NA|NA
TGTGCCAGCAGCCCCCCCGGGGAGCTGTTTTTT
CASSPPGELFF
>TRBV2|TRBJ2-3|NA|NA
TGTGCCAGCAGGAGGGACGTACCGTCCCTAGATACGCAGTATTTT
CASRRDVPSLDTQYF